This TCR beta chain was recovered during a study of beta chain features in type 1 diabetes. Study-level information: Investigators examined 85 million to 110 million sorted cells across all samples.

Turning to this clone: Its antigen is unidentified. Other DNA sequences in this specimen translate into the identical CDR3.

The study, taken as a whole, reports: Within each of all four CD4+ subsets, Type 1 diabetes patients had TCRB CDR3s that were moderately but significantly shorter. Fewer insertions but more deletions were seen at VDJ junctions in type 1 diabetes patients.

Germline assignment: CDR1 SGHRS and CDR2 YFSETQ. The CDR3 runs to 15 residues. Trimming took off 2 bases at V and 3 bases at J, with 12 bases between the two ends. The investigators reverse transcribed all of the isolated RNA, so they sequenced expressed TCRB transcripts. Profiling relied on immunoSEQ multiplex PCR, and the TCRdb table lists in-frame clones only, not all of them. This table holds more than 300,000 clones, roughly 8% found once. CD45RO/CCR7/CD25/CD127/CD95/CD27 separated CD4+ naive, central memory, regulatory and stem cell-like memory cells by sorting. The chain carries TRBV5-1 and TRBJ2-1; D might be TRBD1 or TRBD2, each matching 7 bases. The TCR sequence derives from a woman under 30 in good health. Specimen: central memory CD4+ T cells from blood. This CDR3 is CASSLAGQSYNEQFF. The CDR3 DNA reads as TGCGCCAGCAGCTTAGCGGGACAGAGCTACAATGAGCAGTTCTTC.